The 16 T cell receptor beta chains given below trace back to one sample, sequenced in a study of glioma-infiltrating T cells after dendritic cell vaccination (dated by TCRdb to the mid-2010s). Libraries were constructed by the immunoSEQ multiplex PCR assay. TCRdb provides this immuneACCESS table in a form limited to in-frame rearrangements. Some clones are lacking; in checked studies, under half of them reflect an unresolved V gene, and why the rest are absent is not known. The sample records 90,000 or so clones, roughly 84% of which are singletons. The top ten hold 2.5% to 3.5% of the sample. The input for sequencing was blood, taken before dendritic cell vaccination. The receptors stem from a human donor with glioblastoma.

This clone was counted only a few times. Other DNA sequences in this specimen translate into the identical CDR3. V usage is TRBV18 and J usage is TRBJ2-7, with 9 bases aligning to TRBD2. From germline, CDR1 is KGHSH and CDR2 LQKENI. This CDR3 contains 16 residues. V shed 0 bases and J 2 bases; nucleotides not matched to a gene: 5. As DNA, the CDR3 is TGTGCCAGCTCACCACCGAGTAGCGGGAGCCCCTACGAGCAGTACTTC. Encoded protein: CASSPPSSGSPYEQYF.

The rearrangement joins TRBV6-5 to TRBJ1-1; the match to TRBD1 covers 8 bases. This CDR3 contains 14 residues. Germline assignment: CDR1 MNHEY and CDR2 SVGAGI. V shed 6 bases and J 0 bases; nucleotides not matched to a gene: 3. Here the CDR3 DNA reads TGTGCCAGCAGCAGACAGGGGTTGAACACTGAAGCTTTCTTT. Its protein product is CASSRQGLNTEAFF.

The gene calls are TRBV7-2 and TRBJ1-1; no reliable D call. V was trimmed by 6 bases and J by 8 bases, leaving 13 bases between them. CDR1 and CDR2 from the germline V gene are SGHTA and FQGNSA. This CDR3 comprises 12 residues. The CDR3 loop is CASSFRGREAFF. The CDR3 DNA reads TGTGCCAGCAGTTTTAGAGGGCGGGAAGCTTTCTTT.

CDR3 sequence (DNA): TGCGCCAGCAGCTCCGCGGAGAGTGGCGAAAAACTGTTTTTT. Translation gives CASSSAESGEKLFF. J is TRBJ1-4 and V is TRBV5-1, with unresolved D. The germline V gene has CDR1 SGHRS and CDR2 YFSETQ. The CDR3 has 14 residues. Trimming removed 3 bases from V and 8 bases from J, with 14 bases in between.

The CDR3 DNA is TGCGCCAGCAGCGGATGGACTGGAACCTACGAGCAGTACTTC. It translates to CASSGWTGTYEQYF. The chain is built from TRBV5-1 and TRBJ2-5; a possible D gene is TRBD2 (5 bases). The J call may be mistaken, given a closer DNA end match to TRBJ2-7. This CDR3 has 14 residues. From germline, CDR1 is SGHRS and CDR2 YFSETQ.

In this sample, this clone turned up many times. The chain recombines TRBV5-4 with TRBJ1-2; D is unresolved. The germline V and J ends were trimmed by 5 bases and 1 base, with 12 bases remaining between them. This CDR3 comprises 14 residues. Germline CDR1 reads SGHNT; CDR2 reads YYREEE (reference sequence). This chain's CDR3 is CASRWWGDNYGYTF. In nucleotides, the CDR3 is TGTGCCAGCAGATGGTGGGGAGATAACTATGGCTACACCTTC.

The chain employs TRBV5-8 and TRBJ2-7, with TRBD1 identical over 8 bases. The CDR3 totals 15 residues. J lost 4 bases, V lost 3 bases, and 9 bases had no gene match. Germline assignment: CDR1 SGHTS and CDR2 YDEGEE. CDR3 in amino acids: CASSSTGTGFYEQYF. Here the CDR3 DNA reads TGTGCCAGCAGCTCGACCGGGACAGGTTTTTACGAGCAGTACTTC.

The chain uses TRBV29-1 and TRBJ2-2, with TRBD1 matching 9 bases. The CDR3 totals 14 residues. The V and J ends lost 5 bases and 5 bases, in that order; junction bases with no gene match: 6. Per germline, CDR1 SQVTM and CDR2 ANQGSEA. CDR3: CSVTGGTLTGELFF. The CDR3 DNA is TGCAGCGTTACAGGGGGCACTCTAACCGGGGAGCTGTTTTTT.

The rearrangement uses TRBV6-5 and TRBJ1-5; D may be TRBD1 (5 bases). The CDR3 runs to 14 residues. Per the germline V gene, CDR1 is MNHEY and CDR2 is SVGAGI. The germline V and J ends were trimmed by 4 bases and 2 bases, with 9 bases remaining between them. The CDR3 DNA follows: TGTGCCAGCAGTTCGGGGGTGGGCAATCAGCCCCAGCATTTT. This translates into CASSSGVGNQPQHF.

The J gene is TRBJ1-5, the V gene TRBV5-1, with a weak D call TRBD1 (5 bases). CDR3 length: 15 residues. Germline assignment: CDR1 SGHRS and CDR2 YFSETQ. V was trimmed by 4 bases and J by 4 bases, leaving 15 bases between them. The CDR3 DNA reads TGCGCCAGCAGCCCCGGGACTAATGAGAATCAGCCCCAGCATTTT. It specifies CASSPGTNENQPQHF.

Details on this clone: At one of its ends the junction is not consistent with the germline gene, which may arise from a read error. This chain connects TRBV7-7 to TRBJ2-1, with D unresolved. Germline V gene data show CDR1 as SSHAT and CDR2 as FNYEAQ (reference sequence). The CDR3 runs 15 residues. The CDR3 loop is CASSLQFSSYNEQFF. CDR3 coding DNA: TGTGCTAGCAGCTTACAGTTTAGCAGCTACAATGAGCAGTTCTTC.

This chain joins TRBV2 and TRBJ2-3; 9 bases fit TRBD2. Per the germline V gene, CDR1 is SNHLY and CDR2 is FYNNEI. J lost 9 bases, V lost 6 bases, and 13 bases had no gene match. The CDR3 is 15 amino acids. The CDR3 DNA reads TGTGCCAGCAGCCCCGGACTAGCGCTGGGGGTAACGCAGTATTTT. This encodes CASSPGLALGVTQYF.

CDR3 loop: CSVETRGGIGTDTQYF. The CDR3 DNA reads TGCAGCGTTGAGACCCGCGGCGGGATCGGCACAGATACGCAGTATTTT. The genes are TRBV29-1 and TRBJ2-3; tentative D call: TRBD2 (6 bases). There are 16 residues in the CDR3. Per germline, CDR1 SQVTM and CDR2 ANQGSEA. Trimming shortened V by 3 bases and J by 1 base, and 17 bases separated the two germline ends.

This clone was recorded only once. The chain couples TRBV19 to TRBJ1-3; D gene unclear. This CDR3 is built from 17 residues. Germline V gene sequence: CDR1 LNHDA, CDR2 SQIVND (reference sequence). V was cut by 3 bases and J by 0 bases, with 15 bases left in between. The DNA for the CDR3 is TGTGCCAGTAGTATTGGATGGGTGGAGAGCTCTGGAAACACCATATATTTT. Amino acid sequence: CASSIGWVESSGNTIYF.

This clone was observed once. The rearrangement uses TRBV6-1 and TRBJ2-6; D gene uncertain. The V end was cut by 3 bases, the J end by 0 bases, with 15 bases between. The CDR3 spans 18 residues. CDR1 is MNHNS and CDR2 is SASEGT in the germline V gene. As DNA, the CDR3 is TGTGCCAGCAGTGAGGTGTGGGCAGAACCCTCTGGGGCCAACGTCCTGACTTTC. Protein: CASSEVWAEPSGANVLTF.

The gene calls are TRBV9 and TRBJ2-2; the match to TRBD2 covers 9 bases. The germline V gene encodes CDR1 SGDLS and CDR2 YYNGEE. With 4 bases clipped from V and 3 bases from J, the junction kept 10 bases outside the gene matches. The length of the CDR3 is 17 residues. The CDR3 coding sequence is TGTGCCAGCAGCCCTTATAGCGGGGGAGCGTACACCGGGGAGCTGTTTTTT. This sequence encodes CASSPYSGGAYTGELFF.